Below are 8 T cell receptor beta chains sequenced from a single sample in a study. Tregs were sorted as CD4+CD25+CD127-/low cells. MiXCR was run by TCRdb on the 5' RACE reads, yielding one entry per CDR3 protein. The sample lists 62,000 or so distinct CDR3 sequences; roughly 28% were seen once. Sequencing input: tumor-infiltrating Tregs sorted from the breast tumor. These receptors all stem from a female donor with breast cancer.

This clonotype occurred many times. The chain recombines TRBV12-3 or TRBV12-4 with TRBJ1-1; 9 positions agree with TRBD1. The CDR3 loop spans 15 amino acids. V trimming: 7 bases; J trimming: 4 bases; junction bases outside the gene matches: 10. CDR3 sequence (DNA): TGTGCCAGCACGGACAGGGGCCGCCTGGGCACTGAAGCTTTCTTT. This sequence encodes CASTDRGRLGTEAFF.

This clonotype was found a few times. J is TRBJ1-4 and V is TRBV6-2 or TRBV6-3; D uncertain. The CDR3 spans 13 residues. Trimming left V 6 bases short and J 11 bases short, with 16 bases between. Per germline, CDR1 MNHEY and CDR2 SVGEGT. CDR3 region: CASSFDDNSKLFF. CDR3 bases: TGTGCCAGCAGCTTCGACGACAATTCGAAACTGTTTTTT.

This clonotype was counted many times. V gene TRBV10-3 combines with J gene TRBJ2-2; no clear D gene. The CDR3 contains 13 residues. CDR1 is ENHRY and CDR2 is SYGVKD in the germline V gene. V lost 6 bases and J 1 base, leaving 6 bases between the germline ends. CDR3: CAISQENTGELFF. DNA of the CDR3: TGTGCCATCAGCCAGGAGAACACCGGGGAGCTGTTTTTT.

This clonotype was counted a few times. The chain carries TRBV28 and TRBJ2-7; D may be TRBD1 or TRBD2 (5 bases each). The germline gives CDR1 MDHEN, CDR2 SYDVKM. Trimming stripped 6 bases from V and 4 bases from J, with 19 bases between. The CDR3 totals 15 residues. The CDR3 spells CASSPHETGAYEQYF. CDR3 nucleotides: TGTGCCAGCAGCCCTCACGAGACCGGGGCTTACGAGCAGTACTTC.

This clonotype was found a few times. This sequence joins TRBV12-3 or TRBV12-4 and TRBJ1-1, with 11 bases aligning to TRBD1. CDR3 length equals 14 residues. Trimming cost V 5 bases and J 4 bases; bases outside gene matches: 3. CDR3 nucleotide sequence: TGTGCCAGCAGTGGGGACAGGGGGTCCACTGAAGCTTTCTTT. This translates into CASSGDRGSTEAFF.

The rearrangement joins TRBV27 to TRBJ1-4; 11 bases line up with TRBD1. CDR1 and CDR2 (germline): MNHEY, SMNVEV (reference sequence). V was pared by 1 base and J by 0 bases, with 1 base of the junction left unmatched. The CDR3 extends over 17 amino acids. CDR3: CASSLLGQGATNEKLFF. In DNA, the CDR3 is TGTGCCAGCAGTTTATTGGGACAGGGGGCAACTAATGAAAAACTGTTTTTT.

Turning to this clonotype: Since a much larger clone is just one base distant, this may be a read error. This chain links TRBV4-2 with TRBJ2-1; 14 positions agree with TRBD2. CDR1 and CDR2 from the germline V gene are LGHNA and YNFKEQ. The CDR3 totals 17 residues. This CDR3 is CASSQDGTSGSLNEQCF. CDR3 nucleotides: TGTGCCAGCAGCCAAGATGGGACTAGCGGGAGTCTGAATGAGCAGTGCTTC.

This clonotype was detected ten times or more. In DNA, the CDR3 is TGTGCCACCAGCAGAGATCAGGCCGTTGAGAGGAGTAAAAACATTCAGTACTTC. Translated: CATSRDQAVERSKNIQYF. The chain couples TRBV15 to TRBJ2-4; no definite D call. The V end lost 0 bases, the J end lost 4 bases, and 19 bases lay between the germline ends. CDR3 length: 18 amino acids. The V gene's germline CDR1 is LNHNV and CDR2 YYDKDF (reference sequence).